This T cell receptor beta chain was identified in a study of T cell responses to AZD1222 COVID-19 vaccine. Overall study results and limits: Clonal diversity was possibly underestimated, and the donors were mostly white British, with more females. Vaccination with two AZD1222 doses was followed by a rise in Spike-specific TCR breadth and depth. A reported finding is that nearly half of spike-specific TCRs target unmutated variant regions. Repertoires were sampled only after the peak T cell response.

As regards this clone: Its antigen remains unidentified.

Sequencing was performed with immunoSEQ multiplex PCR; in TCRdb, only in-frame clones are kept and a portion is missing. The sample carries around 160,000 clones, 75% to 85% recorded once. This CDR3 is 15 amino acids long. Unmatched junction bases numbered 10, after V lost 2 bases and J lost 6 bases. Germline V gives CDR1 MNHEY, CDR2 SVGAGI. V gene TRBV6-5 combines with J gene TRBJ2-7; 7 nucleotides line up with TRBD1. The source of this sequence is an adult in good health. The material sequenced was peripheral blood, taken on day 0 of MenACWY control vaccination. The CDR3 protein is CASSYARDSAAEQYF. The CDR3 bases are TGTGCCAGCAGTTACGCCAGGGACAGTGCCGCCGAGCAGTACTTC.